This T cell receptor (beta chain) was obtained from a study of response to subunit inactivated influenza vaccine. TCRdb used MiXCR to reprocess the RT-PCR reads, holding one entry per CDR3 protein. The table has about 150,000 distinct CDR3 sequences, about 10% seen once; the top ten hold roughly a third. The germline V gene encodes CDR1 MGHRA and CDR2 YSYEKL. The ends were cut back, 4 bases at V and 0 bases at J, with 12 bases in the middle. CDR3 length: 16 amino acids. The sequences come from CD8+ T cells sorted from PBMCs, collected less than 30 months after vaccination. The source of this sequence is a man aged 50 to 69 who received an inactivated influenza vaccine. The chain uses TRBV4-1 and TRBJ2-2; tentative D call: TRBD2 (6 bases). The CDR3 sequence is CASSLAGRPNTGELFF. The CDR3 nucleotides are TGCGCCAGCAGCCTCGCGGGACGGCCGAACACCGGGGAGCTGTTTTTT.